The 26 T cell receptor beta chains presented below share a single source sample, sequenced in a study of T cell responses to AZD1222 COVID-19 vaccine. Sequencing used immunoSEQ multiplex PCR; TCRdb keeps in-frame clones, though not all of them. Of over 75,000 clones in the sample, 80% to 90% were seen once. Sequenced here: peripheral blood, sampled 28 days after the second AZD1222 dose. The receptors were sampled from an adult who received the AZD1222 COVID-19 vaccine.

This clone appeared once. The V call is TRBV30, the J call TRBJ2-1; 9 nucleotides line up with TRBD2. CDR3 length: 15 amino acids. Looked up from germline, CDR1 is GTSNPN and CDR2 is SVGIG (reference sequence). The V and J ends lost 4 bases and 6 bases, in that order; junction bases with no gene match: 10. CDR3 DNA: TGTGCCTGGACTTCCGGGACTAGCAAGTTCAATGAGCAGTTCTTC. Translating it yields CAWTSGTSKFNEQFF.

This clone was seen once. J is TRBJ1-4 and V is TRBV12-3 or TRBV12-4; D is undetermined. CDR3 length: 13 amino acids. V was cut by 6 bases and J by 8 bases, with 13 bases left in between. Here the CDR3 reads CASRTQTGEKLFF. As DNA, the CDR3 is TGTGCCAGCAGGACCCAGACCGGGGAAAAACTGTTTTTT.

This rearrangement joins TRBV5-8 to TRBJ1-2; 8 nucleotides line up with TRBD1. This CDR3 region has 14 residues. V lost 5 bases and J lost 4; bases outside the gene matches: 7. Germline V gene lookup returns CDR1 SGHTS and CDR2 YDEGEE. DNA for the CDR3: TGTGCCAGCAGTTATGACAGGGGTAGCTATGGCTACACCTTC. Protein: CASSYDRGSYGYTF.

The gene calls are TRBV19 and TRBJ2-3; 7 positions agree with TRBD1. Germline V gene sequence: CDR1 LNHDA, CDR2 SQIVND (reference sequence). This CDR3 has 15 amino acids. V dropped 4 bases and J dropped 3; count of bases not matched to a gene: 7. CDR3 protein: CASSSRDRETDTQYF. The CDR3 DNA reads as TGTGCCAGTAGTAGCCGGGACAGAGAGACAGATACGCAGTATTTT. Full variable domain (outside the CDR3, taken from reference TRBV19 and TRBJ2-3): DGGITQSPKYLFRKEGQNVTLSCEQNLNHDAMYWYRQDPGQGLRLIYYSQIVNDFQKGDIAEGYSVSREKKESFPLTVTSAQKNPTAFYLCASSSRDRETDTQYFGPGTRLTVL.

The chain carries TRBV2 and TRBJ1-2; the match to TRBD1 covers 10 bases. The CDR3 consists of 15 residues. J was trimmed by 7 bases and V by 1 base; bases with no gene match: 6. Germline V CDR1 and CDR2: SNHLY, FYNNEI. Here the CDR3 DNA reads TGTGCCAGCAGTGAAGTTGGGACAGGGGCTTTTGGCTACACCTTC. This translates into CASSEVGTGAFGYTF.

The J gene is TRBJ1-3, the V gene TRBV5-8, with D possibly matching TRBD1 (6 bases). The V end was cut by 0 bases, the J end by 2 bases, with 9 bases between. Germline V gene sequence: CDR1 SGHTS, CDR2 YDEGEE. The CDR3 covers 15 residues. The CDR3 is CASSLAGTTGNTIYF. The CDR3 DNA follows: TGTGCCAGCAGCTTGGCCGGGACAACTGGAAACACCATATATTTT.

The V and J genes are TRBV18 and TRBJ1-3, with D unresolved. Per the germline V gene, CDR1 is KGHSH and CDR2 is LQKENI. Trimming pared 2 bases from V and 3 bases from J, leaving 14 bases between. CDR3 size: 16 residues. In DNA form, the CDR3 reads TGTGCCAGCTCACCAGTTTGGGTAGCTGGTGGAAACACCATATATTTT. It codes for CASSPVWVAGGNTIYF.

V gene TRBV9 combines with J gene TRBJ1-5; D not resolved. The CDR3 loop spans 13 amino acids. The germline gives CDR1 SGDLS, CDR2 YYNGEE. V gave up 3 bases and J gave up 0 bases, with 4 bases separating them. The CDR3 reads CASSAHSNQPQHF. As DNA, the CDR3 is TGTGCCAGCAGCGCTCATAGCAATCAGCCCCAGCATTTT.

The rearrangement links TRBV7-2 to TRBJ1-2; tentative D call: TRBD1 (5 bases). Trimming shortened V by 3 bases and J by 7 bases, and 12 bases separated the two germline ends. This CDR3 region has 13 residues. Germline V lookup: CDR1 SGHTA, CDR2 FQGNSA. This chain's CDR3 is CASSFGPGFGYTF. CDR3 bases: TGTGCCAGCAGCTTTGGGCCAGGGTTTGGCTACACCTTC.

The chain has TRBV12-3 or TRBV12-4 and TRBJ1-1, with TRBD1 identical over 7 bases. V lost 7 bases to trimming and J lost 8 bases; unmatched junction nucleotides: 10. This CDR3 is 13 amino acids long. The DNA for the CDR3 is TGTGCCAGCACCGCTGCCTGGGGACAGGAAGCTTTCTTT. Translation gives CASTAAWGQEAFF.

The chain uses TRBV18 and TRBJ2-1, with TRBD1 matching over 8 bases. The V gene end was trimmed by 2 bases and the J gene end by 4 bases; junction bases not matched to a gene: 7. The length of the CDR3 is 16 residues. CDR1 and CDR2 from the germline V gene are KGHSH and LQKENI. The CDR3 loop is CASSPRQGATYNEQFF. CDR3 bases: TGTGCCAGCTCACCAAGGCAGGGGGCGACATACAATGAGCAGTTCTTC.

The J gene is TRBJ1-5, the V gene TRBV3-1 (or the pseudogene TRBV3-2); D gene unclear. Trimming took off 6 bases at V and 4 bases at J, with 10 bases between the two ends. From germline, CDR1 is LGHDT and CDR2 YNNKEL (reference sequence). The CDR3 spans 13 residues. CDR3: CASSQQQNQPQHF. CDR3 coding DNA: TGTGCCAGCAGTCAACAGCAAAATCAGCCCCAGCATTTT.

Regarding this clone: This same CDR3 is encoded by further DNA sequences in the sample. The rearrangement links TRBV9 to TRBJ1-2, with 11 bases identical to TRBD1. Germline values: CDR1 SGDLS, CDR2 YYNGEE. This CDR3 spans 15 amino acids. The trim removed 4 bases at V and 3 bases at J, leaving 5 bases unmatched. The CDR3 nucleotides read TGTGCCAGCAGCTCCCGGACAGGGGGCGACTATGGCTACACCTTC. This sequence encodes CASSSRTGGDYGYTF.

The chain has TRBV2 and TRBJ1-1, with D perhaps matching TRBD1 (5 bases). The germline V gene encodes CDR1 SNHLY and CDR2 FYNNEI. The CDR3 is made up of 13 amino acids. The V gene lost 5 bases and the J gene lost 4 bases, with 11 bases spanning the gap. This CDR3 reads CASSPDTRTEAFF. The CDR3 DNA reads as TGTGCCAGCAGTCCGGACACTCGCACTGAAGCTTTCTTT.

Here the CDR3 DNA reads TGTGCCATCAGTGACCCCCTGGGACTAGCGGGGGCCCGCACAGATACGCAGTATTTT. Translation gives CAISDPLGLAGARTDTQYF. V and J are TRBV10-3 and TRBJ2-3; 14 bases map to TRBD2. V was pared by 3 bases and J by 1 base, with 9 bases of the junction left unmatched. The V gene's germline CDR1 is ENHRY and CDR2 SYGVKD. This CDR3 has 19 amino acids.

The V and J genes are TRBV5-6 and TRBJ2-7, with D possibly TRBD1 on 5 matching bases. The germline gives CDR1 SGHDT, CDR2 YYEEEE. Trimming stripped 4 bases from V and 6 bases from J, with 17 bases between. The CDR3 is 14 amino acids. This CDR3 reads CASSLRQIPREQYF. CDR3 sequence (DNA): TGTGCCAGCAGCCTGAGACAGATTCCTCGCGAGCAGTACTTC.

The rearrangement uses TRBV27 and TRBJ1-2; TRBD1 matches 9 bases. The CDR3 is 16 residues long. Germline-derived CDR1 and CDR2 are MNHEY and SMNVEV (reference sequence). After removal of 5 bases from V and 5 bases from J, the junction contained 12 bases not matched to a gene. The CDR3 reads CASSPTPDRGGYGYTF. The CDR3 DNA follows: TGTGCCAGCAGTCCCACCCCGGACAGGGGTGGGTATGGCTACACCTTC.

The chain carries TRBV29-1 and TRBJ2-7; 9 nucleotides line up with TRBD1. The V gene end was trimmed by 6 bases and the J gene end by 5 bases; junction bases not matched to a gene: 11. The CDR3 runs to 14 residues. Germline loops: CDR1 SQVTM, CDR2 ANQGSEA. The CDR3 coding sequence is TGCAGCGTAGACGACAGGGGGGTCTCGAACGAGCAGTACTTC. It encodes CSVDDRGVSNEQYF.

V is TRBV5-7 and J is TRBJ2-7; 10 bases line up with TRBD1. TRBV5-7 has ORF status, its function being uncertain. CDR3 length equals 15 residues. J was trimmed by 0 bases and V by 3 bases; bases with no gene match: 3. For the CDR3, the DNA is TGTGCCAGCAGCTCCCGGACAGGGGGCTCCTACGAGCAGTACTTC. Translating it yields CASSSRTGGSYEQYF.

V usage is TRBV7-9 and J usage is TRBJ2-7, with 7 bases that match TRBD1. Germline assignment: CDR1 SEHNR and CDR2 FQNEAQ (reference sequence). V was pared by 6 bases and J by 0 bases, with 11 bases of the junction left unmatched. The CDR3 sequence is 16 residues long. The CDR3 nucleotides read TGTGCCAGCAGAAATGTGGTCGGGACAGACTCCTACGAGCAGTACTTC. Encoded protein: CASRNVVGTDSYEQYF.

The CDR3 loop reads CASSLGTSGTDTQYF. Here the CDR3 DNA reads TGCGCCAGCAGCTTGGGGACTAGCGGCACAGATACGCAGTATTTT. The rearrangement joins TRBV5-1 to TRBJ2-3; 9 nucleotides agree with TRBD2. The CDR3 covers 15 residues. Germline-derived CDR1 and CDR2 are SGHRS and YFSETQ. J gave up 1 base and V 0 bases, and 0 bases lay outside the gene matches.

This rearrangement joins TRBV19 to TRBJ2-5; 8 bases fit TRBD2. Germline V lookup: CDR1 LNHDA, CDR2 SQIVND (reference sequence). V shed 5 bases and J 4 bases; nucleotides not matched to a gene: 18. The CDR3 is made up of 18 amino acids. The DNA for the CDR3 is TGTGCCAGTAGTGATCCCGGTTCCGCCTCGGGAGGGGGAGAGACCCAGTACTTC. Its protein product is CASSDPGSASGGGETQYF.

This chain links TRBV6-6 with TRBJ1-4; 9 bases fit TRBD1. The CDR3 loop spans 15 amino acids. V gave up 5 bases and J gave up 7 bases; unmatched junction bases: 8. Germline CDR1 and CDR2: MNHNY and SVGAGI (reference sequence). CDR3 DNA sequence: TGTGCCAGCAGTCTCGGGACAGGGCTATTTGAAAAACTGTTTTTT. This codes for CASSLGTGLFEKLFF.

The chain employs TRBV18 and TRBJ2-3; TRBD1 might be the D (6 bases). The CDR3 loop spans 15 amino acids. V was pared by 0 bases and J by 2 bases, with 9 bases between. Germline CDR1 reads KGHSH; CDR2 reads LQKENI. CDR3 loop: CASSPPGAPTDTQYF. CDR3 nucleotide sequence: TGTGCCAGCTCACCACCGGGGGCCCCCACAGATACGCAGTATTTT. The variable domain in full, completed from reference TRBV18 and TRBJ2-3, reads NAGVMQNPRHLVRRRGQEARLRCSPMKGHSHVYWYRQLPEEGLKFMVYLQKENIIDESGMPKERFSAEFPKEGPSILRIQQVVRGDSAAYFCASSPPGAPTDTQYFGPGTRLTVL.

The chain uses TRBV10-3 and TRBJ1-5; TRBD1 agrees at 10 bases. Germline values: CDR1 ENHRY, CDR2 SYGVKD. Trimming took 7 bases from V and 5 from J; bases not matched to a gene: 5. The CDR3 has 14 amino acids. The CDR3 sequence: CAIKGQGVYQPQHF. CDR3 in DNA: TGTGCCATCAAAGGACAGGGGGTGTATCAGCCCCAGCATTTT.

The rearrangement uses TRBV18 and TRBJ1-4; D is unclear. The CDR3 has 13 residues. CDR1 and CDR2 from the germline V gene are KGHSH and LQKENI. Trimming removed 2 bases at V and 4 bases at J, with 5 bases between. The CDR3, as DNA: TGTGCCAGCTCACCAGGGTTTAATGAAAAACTGTTTTTT. Protein: CASSPGFNEKLFF.